Sequencing of this T cell receptor (beta chain) was carried out in a study of cytomegalovirus exposure and HLA in healthy donors. Primers included in the PCR were 60 Vbeta and 13 Jbeta primers. The assay was immunoSEQ multiplex PCR, and TCRdb's table has in-frame clones only and misses some. The repertoire has some 110,000 clones, around 80% of them found once; the top ten carry 7.5% to 9%. About this clone itself: A junction end diverges from the germline sequence, so it may reflect a read error.

Germline CDR1 and CDR2: SEHNR and FQNEAQ (reference sequence). CDR3 size: 13 residues. The clonotype was recovered from a man in his forties or fifties in good health and CMV-seropositive. Sequences were obtained from PBMCs. This chain links TRBV7-9 with TRBJ2-5; 7 bases are a match to TRBD1. CDR3 sequence reads: CSSSQTGMETQYF. CDR3 DNA sequence: TGTTCCAGCAGCCAGACAGGGATGGAGACCCAGTACTTC.